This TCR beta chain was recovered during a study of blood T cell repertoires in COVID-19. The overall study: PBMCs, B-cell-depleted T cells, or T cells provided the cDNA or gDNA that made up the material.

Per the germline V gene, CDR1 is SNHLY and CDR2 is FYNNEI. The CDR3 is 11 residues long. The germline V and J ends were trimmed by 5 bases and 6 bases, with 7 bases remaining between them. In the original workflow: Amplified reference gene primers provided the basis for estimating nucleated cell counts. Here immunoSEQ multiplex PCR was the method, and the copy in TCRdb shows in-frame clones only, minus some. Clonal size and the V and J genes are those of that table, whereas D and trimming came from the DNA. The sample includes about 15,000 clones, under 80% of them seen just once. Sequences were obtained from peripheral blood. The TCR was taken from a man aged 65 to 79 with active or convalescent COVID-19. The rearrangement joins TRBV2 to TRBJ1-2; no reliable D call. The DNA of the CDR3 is TGTGCCAGCAGTTTTACGGATGGCTACACCTTC. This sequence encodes CASSFTDGYTF. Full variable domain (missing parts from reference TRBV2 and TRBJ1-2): EPEVTQTPSHQVTQMGQEVILRCVPISNHLYFYWYRQILGQKVEFLVSFYNNEISEKSEIFDDQFSVERPDGSNFTLKIRSTKLEDSAMYFCASSFTDGYTFGSGTRLTVV.